This T cell receptor (beta chain) was identified during a study of identical twins. Study conclusions and caveats: An excess of low generation probability was shown by twin-shared out-of-frame alpha sequences. Conclusions were based on cross-sectional statistical analysis, without following the same donors.

For this clonotype: The antigen remains undetermined.

No donor was unhealthy or non-Caucasian. The junction had 7 bases not matched to a gene; V was cut back by 1 base and J by 10 bases. This CDR3 has 15 amino acids. Per germline, CDR1 SSHAT and CDR2 FNYEAQ (reference sequence). A universal primer site was incorporated via template switching, and the cDNA contained unique molecular identifiers. TCRdb ran MiXCR on the 5' RACE reads and lists one entry per CDR3 protein. In the table there are under 250,000 distinct CDR3 sequences, around a tenth of which are singletons. The sample taken for sequencing was memory (CD45RO+) T cells sorted from blood. The TCR originated in a woman under 30 in good health. The chain uses TRBV7-7 and TRBJ2-1, with TRBD2 identical over 10 bases. CDR3 in amino acids: CASSLGLAGSGEQFF. CDR3 nucleotides: TGTGCCAGCAGCTTAGGACTAGCGGGTTCCGGAGAGCAGTTCTTC.